These 27 T cell receptor beta chains came from one sample sequenced in a study of OX40 agonist ivuxolimab in advanced cancers. The library was prepared using the immunoSEQ multiplex PCR assay. TCRdb limited this immuneACCESS table to in-frame rearrangements with V and J called. A share of clones is missing; checked studies link under half to unresolved V genes, and the rest is unexplained. This sample has about 61,000 clones in its table, and 92% of those were observed once. The ten largest account for over 20% of the sample. The sample consisted of CD4+ or CD8+ T cells sorted from blood, taken in a trial of the OX40 agonist ivuxolimab. These receptors came from an adult with an advanced solid tumor such as melanoma, head and neck, liver or kidney cancer.

The gene calls are TRBV6-1 and TRBJ2-7, with 7 positions matching TRBD2. Per the germline V gene, CDR1 is MNHNS and CDR2 is SASEGT. V was clipped by 8 bases and J by 0 bases; unmatched bases: 7. CDR3 length equals 14 residues. The CDR3 DNA follows: TGTGCCAGCGCTAGCGGTCCGAGCTCCTACGAGCAGTACTTC. Protein sequence: CASASGPSSYEQYF.

The V call is TRBV27, the J call TRBJ1-5; 7 bases map to TRBD1. With V trimmed by 6 bases and J by 6 bases, 14 bases remained unmatched. Germline V gives CDR1 MNHEY, CDR2 SMNVEV (reference sequence). CDR3 length equals 16 residues. The CDR3 nucleotides read TGTGCCAGCAGCGTCTCCCAGGGGGAACGGGGTCAGCCCCAGCATTTT. It is translated as CASSVSQGERGQPQHF.

The chain joins TRBV9 to TRBJ2-3, with D unresolved. The CDR3 has 14 amino acids. Germline V CDR1 and CDR2: SGDLS, YYNGEE. Trimming pared 3 bases from V and 0 bases from J, leaving 8 bases between. CDR3 sequence: CASSGSSSTDTQYF. CDR3 sequence (DNA): TGTGCCAGCAGCGGAAGTTCTAGCACAGATACGCAGTATTTT. Drawing the rest from reference TRBV9 and TRBJ2-3, the complete variable domain is DSGVTQTPKHLITATGQRVTLRCSPRSGDLSVYWYQQSLDQGLQFLIQYYNGEERAKGNILERFSAQQFPDLHSELNLSSLELGDSALYFCASSGSSSTDTQYFGPGTRLTVL.

This clone was counted a single time. The chain couples TRBV5-1 to TRBJ2-3; tentative D call: TRBD2 (6 bases). V was cut by 0 bases and J by 3 bases, with 11 bases left in between. The CDR3 is 15 residues long. Per germline, CDR1 SGHRS and CDR2 YFSETQ. The CDR3 DNA follows: TGCGCCAGCAGCTTGGTAGGACTATTAACAGATACGCAGTATTTT. It translates to CASSLVGLLTDTQYF.

The chain couples TRBV4-3 to TRBJ1-6; a possible D gene is TRBD1 (5 bases). Trimming removed 0 bases from V and 6 bases from J, with 15 bases in between. CDR3 length: 17 amino acids. Per germline, CDR1 LGHNA and CDR2 YSLEER. Here the CDR3 reads CASSQDSQGRGNSPLHF. Written as DNA, the CDR3 is TGCGCCAGCAGCCAAGATTCGCAGGGTAGGGGTAATTCACCCCTCCACTTT.

CDR3 nucleotide sequence: TGTGCCAGTAGCGACCTGACGGGCCGAGGGCCTGAAGCTTTCTTT. This sequence encodes CASSDLTGRGPEAFF. This chain uses TRBV19 with TRBJ1-1; no clear D gene. CDR1 is LNHDA, CDR2 SQIVND, per germline (reference sequence). Trimming stripped 6 bases from V and 6 bases from J, with 20 bases between. The CDR3 contains 15 residues.

V is TRBV15 and J is TRBJ1-3; no reliable D call. V dropped 3 bases and J dropped 0 bases, with 12 bases sitting between them. Germline CDR1 LNHNV, CDR2 YYDKDF (reference sequence). The CDR3 spans 16 residues. CDR3 bases: TGTGCCACCAGCAGCCGCTCGGCCCGCTCTGGAAACACCATATATTTT. Translated: CATSSRSARSGNTIYF.

V usage is TRBV15 and J usage is TRBJ1-2; no reliable D call. The CDR3 extends over 15 amino acids. In germline, CDR1 is LNHNV, CDR2 YYDKDF (reference sequence). V lost 1 base and J 0 bases, leaving 9 bases between the germline ends. CDR3 in DNA: TGTGCCACCAGCAGAGTAGAGGGCTCTAACTATGGCTACACCTTC. It translates to CATSRVEGSNYGYTF.

The gene calls are TRBV9 and TRBJ1-2; D might be TRBD1 (5 bases). V was clipped by 0 bases and J by 4 bases, with 7 bases between them. CDR1 SGDLS and CDR2 YYNGEE come from the germline V gene. The CDR3 runs 13 residues. The CDR3 here is CASSVEGSYGYTF. The CDR3 DNA follows: TGTGCCAGCAGCGTAGAGGGGTCCTATGGCTACACCTTC.

The rearrangement links TRBV28 to TRBJ1-6; no clear D gene. CDR3 length: 18 residues. Germline-derived CDR1 and CDR2 are MDHEN and SYDVKM. Between the trimmed V and J ends, which lost 5 bases and 7 bases, there was a span of 24 bases. The CDR3 here is CASSHFREIGFANSPLHF. The CDR3 DNA follows: TGTGCCAGCAGTCATTTTCGAGAAATTGGGTTCGCAAATTCACCCCTCCACTTT.

The chain joins TRBV29-1 to TRBJ2-2; D gene unclear. Germline CDR1 reads SQVTM; CDR2 reads ANQGSEA. V lost 3 bases to trimming and J lost 1 base, with 6 bases between them. The CDR3 consists of 13 residues. CDR3 in DNA: TGCAGCGTTGAGGACCAGAACACCGGGGAGCTGTTTTTT. This sequence encodes CSVEDQNTGELFF.

The chain carries TRBV20-1 and TRBJ1-2; D is uncertain. The V end lost 4 bases, the J end lost 5 bases, and 8 bases lay between the germline ends. CDR1 is DFQATT and CDR2 is SNEGSKA in the germline V gene (reference sequence). The CDR3 spans 11 residues. As DNA, the CDR3 is TGCAGTGCTACCAGCTTTTATGGCTACACCTTC. It yields the protein CSATSFYGYTF.

V usage is TRBV30 and J usage is TRBJ2-7, with D possibly TRBD1 on 6 matching bases. The CDR3 spans 13 residues. The germline V gene encodes CDR1 GTSNPN and CDR2 SVGIG (reference sequence). Trimming removed 4 bases at V and 2 bases at J, with 12 bases between. The CDR3: CAWTTGQTYEQYF. The CDR3 bases are TGTGCCTGGACTACGGGACAAACCTACGAGCAGTACTTC.

V usage is TRBV6-5 and J usage is TRBJ1-5, with D unclear. This CDR3 spans 15 amino acids. Trimming took 0 bases from V and 0 from J, leaving 6 bases between them. Germline V gives CDR1 MNHEY, CDR2 SVGAGI. The CDR3 sequence is CASSYSRDSNQPQHF. Written as DNA, the CDR3 is TGTGCCAGCAGTTACTCAAGGGATAGCAATCAGCCCCAGCATTTT.

The gene calls are TRBV30 and TRBJ1-1, with 8 positions matching TRBD1. Germline CDR1 and CDR2: GTSNPN and SVGIG (reference sequence). The trim removed 4 bases at V and 5 bases at J, leaving 6 bases unmatched. There are 13 residues in the CDR3. Here the CDR3 DNA reads TGTGCCTGGAACGGACAGGGCGCGACTGAAGCTTTCTTT. Its translation: CAWNGQGATEAFF. Drawing the rest from reference TRBV30 and TRBJ1-1, the complete variable domain is SQTIHQWPATLVQPVGSPLSLECTVEGTSNPNLYWYRQAAGRGLQLLFYSVGIGQISSEVPQNLSASRPQDRQFILSSKKLLLSDSGFYLCAWNGQGATEAFFGQGTRLTVV.

This clone was seen only a few times. The V call is TRBV13, the J call TRBJ1-1, with TRBD1 matching 7 bases. J was trimmed by 10 bases and V by 2 bases; bases with no gene match: 7. CDR3 length: 13 amino acids. The germline V gene encodes CDR1 PRHDT and CDR2 FYEKMQ (reference sequence). The CDR3 reads CASSLKGASGAFF. CDR3 in DNA: TGTGCCAGCAGCTTAAAGGGGGCCTCGGGAGCTTTCTTT.

V usage is TRBV4-3 and J usage is TRBJ1-1, with D unclear. Germline loops: CDR1 LGHNA, CDR2 YSLEER. V lost 4 bases and J lost 1, with 7 bases in between. The CDR3 has 13 amino acids. The CDR3 nucleotides are TGCGCCAGCAGCCCCGAGACGAACACTGAAGCTTTCTTT. Its translation: CASSPETNTEAFF.

V and J are TRBV10-3 and TRBJ1-2; D not certain. V lost 0 bases to trimming and J lost 7 bases, with 15 bases between them. The CDR3 contains 15 residues. Germline CDR1 ENHRY, CDR2 SYGVKD. For the CDR3, the DNA is TGTGCCATCAGTGAGTCTAGTCCGAGTGATGGTGGCTACACCTTC. Translating it yields CAISESSPSDGGYTF.

The CDR3 reads CAWSAGGEAFF. CDR3 sequence (DNA): TGTGCCTGGAGTGCGGGAGGTGAAGCTTTCTTT. The gene calls are TRBV30 and TRBJ1-1; unclear D gene. Per the germline V gene, CDR1 is GTSNPN and CDR2 is SVGIG (reference sequence). The CDR3 length is 11 residues. V was shortened by 1 base and J by 7 bases, with 7 bases between the two germline ends.

The chain joins TRBV29-1 to TRBJ1-2, with 7 bases fitting TRBD1. The CDR3 length is 13 residues. From germline, CDR1 is SQVTM and CDR2 ANQGSEA. V gave up 4 bases and J gave up 4 bases; unmatched junction bases: 6. CDR3 sequence (DNA): TGCAGCGTTGTAACAGGGGAGGTCTATGGCTACACCTTC. Residues: CSVVTGEVYGYTF.

This clone was seen once. This chain links TRBV30 with TRBJ1-5; D may be TRBD1 (6 bases). Trimming took 0 bases from V and 6 from J, leaving 12 bases between them. Germline CDR1 reads GTSNPN; CDR2 reads SVGIG (reference sequence). CDR3 length equals 14 residues. CDR3 bases: TGTGCCTGGAGTGTAGGGGCAGGGGTTCAGCCCCAGCATTTT. It specifies CAWSVGAGVQPQHF.

This chain uses TRBV7-9 with TRBJ2-4; D remains unclear. CDR1 is SEHNR and CDR2 is FQNEAQ in the germline V gene (reference sequence). CDR3 length equals 14 residues. V gave up 5 bases and J gave up 7 bases, with 15 bases separating them. As DNA, the CDR3 is TGTGCCAGCAGCCCTTTAGAAATCCGGAACATTCAGTACTTC. This codes for CASSPLEIRNIQYF. The variable domain in full, with the rest retrieved from reference TRBV7-9 and TRBJ2-4, is DTGVSQNPRHKITKRGQNVTFRCDPISEHNRLYWYRQTLGQGPEFLTYFQNEAQLEKSRLLSDRFSAERPKGSFSTLEIQRTEQGDSAMYLCASSPLEIRNIQYFGAGTRLSVL.

The rearrangement uses TRBV11-3 and TRBJ2-1, with 7 bases that match TRBD2. The CDR3 has 15 residues. The V and J ends lost 6 bases and 2 bases, in that order; junction bases with no gene match: 7. Germline lookup yields CDR1 SGHNT and CDR2 YENEEA. Here the CDR3 DNA reads TGTGCCAGCAGTTGGGCTAGCGGAACCTACAATGAGCAGTTCTTC. Encoded protein: CASSWASGTYNEQFF.

J is TRBJ2-5 and V is TRBV4-3, with unresolved D. The ends were cut back, 0 bases at V and 1 base at J, with 9 bases in the middle. The V gene's germline CDR1 is LGHNA and CDR2 YSLEER. CDR3 length: 15 residues. The CDR3 DNA sequence: TGCGCCAGCAGCCAAGATCAGGACGGCCAAGAGACCCAGTACTTC. Its protein is CASSQDQDGQETQYF.

As to this clone: This same CDR3 is encoded by further DNA sequences in the sample. The chain carries TRBV30 and TRBJ1-1, with D hard to call. Germline values: CDR1 GTSNPN, CDR2 SVGIG (reference sequence). The CDR3 sequence is 13 residues long. V was trimmed by 2 bases and J by 5 bases, leaving 12 bases between them. The CDR3 DNA is TGTGCCTGGAGTACGGGTGGTGGGACTGAAGCTTTCTTT. Its protein is CAWSTGGGTEAFF.

V usage is TRBV6-1 and J usage is TRBJ2-7, with TRBD2 matching over 9 bases. Germline V lookup: CDR1 MNHNS, CDR2 SASEGT. This CDR3 has 15 residues. J lost 2 bases, V lost 4 bases, and 6 bases had no gene match. The CDR3 nucleotides are TGTGCCAGCAGTGGTTCTCTAGCGGGGCCCTACGAGCAGTACTTC. It is translated as CASSGSLAGPYEQYF.

This sequence joins TRBV28 and TRBJ2-7; perhaps TRBD1 as D (5 bases). CDR1 and CDR2 from the germline V gene are MDHEN and SYDVKM. There are 13 residues in the CDR3. Trimming stripped 3 bases from V and 0 bases from J, with 6 bases between. This chain's CDR3 is CASSLTASYEQYF. CDR3 in DNA: TGTGCCAGCAGTTTGACAGCCTCCTACGAGCAGTACTTC.